This T cell receptor (beta chain) was observed in a study of OX40 agonist ivuxolimab in advanced cancers. This CDR3 is built from 14 residues. CDR1 and CDR2 (germline): SGHVS, FQNEAQ. The method was immunoSEQ multiplex PCR; TCRdb's version includes in-frame clones alone and lacks a portion of them. The repertoire holds about 43,000 clones, with approximately 84% as singletons. This TCR derives from an adult with an advanced solid tumor such as melanoma, head and neck, liver or kidney cancer. The sequencing here drew on CD4+ or CD8+ T cells sorted from blood, taken in a trial of the OX40 agonist ivuxolimab. This chain links TRBV7-8 with TRBJ2-5; D gene unclear. The tail of the sequence fits TRBJ2-7 better, so the J call may be wrong. CDR3 DNA: TGTGCCAGCACCCGAGATCCGCTTCCCTACGAGCAGTACTTC. This gives the protein CASTRDPLPYEQYF.